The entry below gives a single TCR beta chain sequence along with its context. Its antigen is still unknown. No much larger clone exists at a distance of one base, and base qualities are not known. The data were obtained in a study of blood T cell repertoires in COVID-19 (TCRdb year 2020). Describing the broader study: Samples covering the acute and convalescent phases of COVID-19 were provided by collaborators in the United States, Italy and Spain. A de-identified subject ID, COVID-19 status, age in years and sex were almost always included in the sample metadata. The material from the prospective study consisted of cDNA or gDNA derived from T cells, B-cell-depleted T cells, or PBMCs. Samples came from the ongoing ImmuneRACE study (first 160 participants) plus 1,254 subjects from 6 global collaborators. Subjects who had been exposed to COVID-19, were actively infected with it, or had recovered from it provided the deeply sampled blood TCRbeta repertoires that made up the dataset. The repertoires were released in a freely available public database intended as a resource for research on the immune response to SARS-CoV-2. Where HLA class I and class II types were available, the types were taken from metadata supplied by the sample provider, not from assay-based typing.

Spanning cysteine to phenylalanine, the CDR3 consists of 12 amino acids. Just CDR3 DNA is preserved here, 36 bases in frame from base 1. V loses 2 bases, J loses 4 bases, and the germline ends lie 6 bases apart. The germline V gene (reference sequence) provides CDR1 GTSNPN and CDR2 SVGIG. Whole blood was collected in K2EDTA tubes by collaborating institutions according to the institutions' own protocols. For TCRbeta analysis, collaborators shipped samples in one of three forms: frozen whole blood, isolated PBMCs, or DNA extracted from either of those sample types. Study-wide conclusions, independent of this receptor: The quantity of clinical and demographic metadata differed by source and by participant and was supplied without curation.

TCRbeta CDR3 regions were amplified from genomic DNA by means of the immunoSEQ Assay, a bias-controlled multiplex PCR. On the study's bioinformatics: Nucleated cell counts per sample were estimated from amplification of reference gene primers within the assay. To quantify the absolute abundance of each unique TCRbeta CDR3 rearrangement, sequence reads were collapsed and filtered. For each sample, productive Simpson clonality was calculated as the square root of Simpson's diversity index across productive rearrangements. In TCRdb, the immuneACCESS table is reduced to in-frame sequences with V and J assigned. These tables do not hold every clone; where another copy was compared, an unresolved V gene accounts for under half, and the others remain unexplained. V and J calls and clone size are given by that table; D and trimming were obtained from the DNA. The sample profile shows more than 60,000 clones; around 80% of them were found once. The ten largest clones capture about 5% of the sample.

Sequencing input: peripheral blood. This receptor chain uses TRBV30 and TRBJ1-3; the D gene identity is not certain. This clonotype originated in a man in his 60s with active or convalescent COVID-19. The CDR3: CAWSRQGNTIYF. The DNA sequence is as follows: TGTGCCTGGAGTCGCCAGGGAAACACCATATATTTT.